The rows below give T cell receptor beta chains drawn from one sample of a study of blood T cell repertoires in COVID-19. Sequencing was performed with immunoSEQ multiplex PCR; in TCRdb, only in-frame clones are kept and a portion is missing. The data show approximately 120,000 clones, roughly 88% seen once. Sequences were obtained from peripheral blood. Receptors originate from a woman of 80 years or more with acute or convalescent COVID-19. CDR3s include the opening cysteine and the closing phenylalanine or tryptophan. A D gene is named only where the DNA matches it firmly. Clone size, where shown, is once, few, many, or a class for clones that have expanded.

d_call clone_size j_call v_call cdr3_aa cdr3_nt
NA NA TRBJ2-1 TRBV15 CATSREGVGGVSYNEQFF TGTGCCACCAGCAGAGAGGGGGTTGGCGGGGTCAGCTACAATGAGCAGTTCTTC
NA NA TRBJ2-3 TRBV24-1 CATREESTDTQYF TGTGCCACCCGGGAAGAAAGCACAGATACGCAGTATTTT
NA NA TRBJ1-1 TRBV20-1 CSARARAEAFF TGCAGTGCTAGAGCCCGGGCTGAAGCTTTCTTT
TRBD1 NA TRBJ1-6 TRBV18 CASSVSGQGSYNSPLHF TGTGCCAGCTCGGTGTCGGGACAGGGGTCCTATAATTCACCCCTCCACTTT
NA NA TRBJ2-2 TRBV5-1 CASSLAVRAGELFF TGCGCCAGCAGCTTGGCCGTGAGGGCCGGGGAGCTGTTTTTT
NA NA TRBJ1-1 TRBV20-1 CSASGARMNTEAFF TGCAGTGCTAGTGGGGCCCGGATGAACACTGAAGCTTTCTTT
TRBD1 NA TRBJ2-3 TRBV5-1 CASSSGTGITDTQYF TGCGCCAGCAGCTCGGGGACAGGGATCACAGATACGCAGTATTTT
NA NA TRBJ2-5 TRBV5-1 CASAFQGMWREWPQETQYF TGCGCCAGTGCCTTCCAGGGGATGTGGCGGGAGTGGCCCCAAGAGACCCAGTACTTC
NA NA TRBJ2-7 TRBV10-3 CATNRDKVSYEQYF TGTGCCACCAACCGGGACAAGGTTTCCTACGAGCAGTACTTC
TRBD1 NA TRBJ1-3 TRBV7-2 CASSTAGGSGNTIYF TGTGCCAGCAGCACTGCAGGGGGCTCTGGAAACACCATATATTTT
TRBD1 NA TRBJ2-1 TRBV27 CASRPGQGPYNEQFF TGTGCCAGCAGACCGGGACAGGGCCCCTACAATGAGCAGTTCTTC
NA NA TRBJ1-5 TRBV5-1 CASSLTGEGNQPQHF TGCGCCAGCAGCTTGACGGGGGAAGGCAATCAGCCCCAGCATTTT
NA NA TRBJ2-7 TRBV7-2 CASSFSPYEQYF TGTGCCAGCAGCTTTAGTCCGTACGAGCAGTACTTC
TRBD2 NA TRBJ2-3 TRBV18 CASSPGLESTDTQYF TGTGCCAGCTCACCCGGACTAGAAAGCACAGATACGCAGTATTTT
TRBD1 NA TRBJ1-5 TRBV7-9 CASSLDRDQPQHF TGTGCCAGCAGCCTGGACAGGGACCAGCCCCAGCATTTT
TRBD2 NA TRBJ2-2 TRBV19 CASSRLAGGNTGELFF TGTGCCAGTAGCAGACTAGCGGGGGGGAACACCGGGGAGCTGTTTTTT
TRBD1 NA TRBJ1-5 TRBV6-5 CASNGQGGSNQPQHF TGTGCCAGCAATGGACAGGGGGGAAGCAATCAGCCCCAGCATTTT
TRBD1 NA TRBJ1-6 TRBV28 CASSLWRDRGYSPLHF TGTGCCAGCAGTTTATGGAGGGACAGGGGGTACTCACCCCTCCACTTT
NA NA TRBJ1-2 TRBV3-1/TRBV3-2 CATPGQKLYGYTF TGTGCCACCCCGGGACAAAAGCTCTATGGCTACACCTTC
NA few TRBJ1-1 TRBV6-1 CASSDRQPLNTEAFF TGTGCCAGCAGTGACAGACAGCCCTTGAACACTGAAGCTTTCTTT
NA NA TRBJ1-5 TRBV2 CASSEALGLQPQHF TGTGCCAGCAGTGAAGCGCTAGGTTTACAGCCCCAGCATTTT
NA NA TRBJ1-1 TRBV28 CASSLRTVAAFF TGTGCCAGCAGTTTGCGGACAGTCGCAGCTTTCTTT
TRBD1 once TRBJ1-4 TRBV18 CASSPRQGAEKLFF TGTGCCAGCTCACCTCGGCAGGGGGCAGAAAAACTGTTTTTT
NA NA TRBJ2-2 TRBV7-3 CASSSGFVGELFF TGTGCCAGCAGCTCAGGGTTTGTCGGGGAGCTGTTTTTT
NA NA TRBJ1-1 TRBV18 CASSPATGWDTEAFF TGTGCCAGCTCACCAGCGACAGGCTGGGACACTGAAGCTTTCTTT
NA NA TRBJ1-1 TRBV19 CASSIVGGPTEAFF TGTGCCAGTAGTATAGTCGGGGGGCCGACTGAAGCTTTCTTT